This T cell receptor beta chain was captured in a study of blood T cell repertoires in COVID-19. Trimming left V 0 bases short and J 11 bases short, with 14 bases between. CDR3 length: 12 amino acids. Looked up from germline, CDR1 is GTSNPN and CDR2 is SVGIG (reference sequence). Using immunoSEQ multiplex PCR, the repertoire was profiled, and TCRdb retains in-frame clones only, with some absent. Of 140,000 or so clones listed, about 83% are singletons. The rearrangement joins TRBV30 to TRBJ2-7; D not resolved. Sequencing was carried out using peripheral blood. The sequence was obtained from a man between 50 and 59 years old with acute or convalescent COVID-19. The CDR3 DNA follows: TGTGCCTGGAGTGTAAGCAATTCCGTGGAGTACTTC. It encodes CAWSVSNSVEYF.